This is a list of T cell receptor beta chains from one sample in a study of cytomegalovirus exposure and HLA in healthy donors. The method was immunoSEQ multiplex PCR; TCRdb's version includes in-frame clones alone and lacks a portion of them. The profile covers roughly 100,000 clones, with 76% appearing a single time and 10% taken by the ten largest. Sequences were obtained from PBMCs. These receptors came from a woman younger than 30 in good health and CMV-seropositive. CDR3s include the opening cysteine and the closing phenylalanine or tryptophan. The D gene is left open where the match is weak. Size is stated for part of the rows, as once, few or many counts, or as a class when the clone is expanded.

CDR3nt | CDR3aa | abundance | d_gene | j_gene | v_gene
TGTGCCAGCAGTGAACAGGGGTACAATCAGCCCCAGCATTTT | CASSEQGYNQPQHF | few | NA | TRBJ1-5 | TRBV25-1
TGTGCCAGCAGTTTAAAAGGGGGCTATAGCTTACGACCGTACGAGCAGTACTTC | CASSLKGGYSLRPYEQYF | NA | TRBD1 | TRBJ2-7 | TRBV27
TGTGCCAGCAGTTTATCGAGCAGGTACCAAGAGACCCAGTACTTC | CASSLSSRYQETQYF | NA | NA | TRBJ2-5 | TRBV27
TGTGCCAGCAGCCCTACTAGCGATAGTGAGCAGTTCTTC | CASSPTSDSEQFF | NA | TRBD2 | TRBJ2-1 | TRBV5-4
TGTGCCAGCTCCCCCGCCCCCAGCGGCTTAAGGGGGATTCAGTACTTC | CASSPAPSGLRGIQYF | NA | NA | TRBJ2-4 | TRBV18
TGTGCCAGCTCGGAGGCTCGGGGGGGTCGGAACTATGGCTACACCTTC | CASSEARGGRNYGYTF | NA | NA | TRBJ1-2 | TRBV18
TGTGCCAGCAGCTTTGGTTTCGGTGAAAAACTGTTTTTT | CASSFGFGEKLFF | NA | NA | TRBJ1-4 | TRBV7-2
TGTGCCAGCAGCCCTACATCAAGAGGGTCACCCCTCCACTTT | CASSPTSRGSPLHF | NA | NA | TRBJ1-6 | TRBV28
TGTGCCAGCAGTTTTCAACGAGGGCTCGGGGGCTACACCTTC | CASSFQRGLGGYTF | NA | NA | TRBJ1-2 | TRBV27
TGTGCCAGCAGCGTAGCGGACAGGGCGACGGGCTACACCTTC | CASSVADRATGYTF | NA | TRBD1 | TRBJ1-2 | TRBV9
TGTGCCAGCAGCCCGTACACAGGGGAGAGCACTGAAGCTTTCTTT | CASSPYTGESTEAFF | NA | TRBD1 | TRBJ1-1 | TRBV14
TGTGCCAGCAGTCGAGCTTTAAAGTACGAGCAGTACTTC | CASSRALKYEQYF | few | NA | TRBJ2-7 | TRBV6-5
TGTGCCAGCAGTGAAAGTTTGGTAGGGGGCCTCATGAACACTGAAGCTTTCTTT | CASSESLVGGLMNTEAFF | once | TRBD1 | TRBJ1-1 | TRBV2
TGTGCCAGCAGCTCTACGTTTACCCCCCCGACAAATCAGCCCCAGCATTTT | CASSSTFTPPTNQPQHF | NA | NA | TRBJ1-5 | TRBV7-8
TGTGCCAGCAGCTTACGGTCACTAGGACCCTCCGAGCAGTACTTC | CASSLRSLGPSEQYF | few | NA | TRBJ2-7 | TRBV7-8
TGTGCCAGCAGCTCCCGCAGGGCCCCCTACGAGCAGTACTTC | CASSSRRAPYEQYF | NA | NA | TRBJ2-7 | TRBV9
TGTGCCAGCAGCTATGCCGGGTCACAAGAGACCCAGTACTTC | CASSYAGSQETQYF | NA | NA | TRBJ2-5 | TRBV9
TGTGCCAGTAGTCTGGCGGGGGGCGGGGGTGAGCAGTTCTTC | CASSLAGGGGEQFF | medium-sized | TRBD2 | TRBJ2-1 | TRBV19
TGTGCCAGCAGCCCTAAGACTATAACAGATACGCAGTATTTT | CASSPKTITDTQYF | few | NA | TRBJ2-3 | TRBV11-3
TGTGCCAGCAGTTACTCGGAGGGTCTCGAGCAGTACTTC | CASSYSEGLEQYF | once | NA | TRBJ2-7 | TRBV6-5
TGTGCCACCAACCCGGGACAGGGGGCGCGAGACTATGGCTACACCTTC | CATNPGQGARDYGYTF | NA | TRBD1 | TRBJ1-2 | TRBV5-4
TGCGCCAGCAGCCAATGGGCGGGTTGGGAGCAGTACTTC | CASSQWAGWEQYF | NA | NA | TRBJ2-7 | TRBV4-1
TGCGCCAGCAGCCAAGATCTTGAAGAGACCCAGTACTTC | CASSQDLEETQYF | NA | NA | TRBJ2-5 | TRBV4-1
TGTGCCAGTAGTAGGCAGGGTGTCTCCTACAATGAGCAGTTCTTC | CASSRQGVSYNEQFF | NA | NA | TRBJ2-1 | TRBV19
TGTGCCAGCAGGCCCCCGGGTGACAATGAGCAGTTCTTC | CASRPPGDNEQFF | NA | NA | TRBJ2-1 | TRBV9
TGTGCCAGCAGTTACTCCGGCAGGGGTAAATATGGCTACACCTTC | CASSYSGRGKYGYTF | NA | NA | TRBJ1-2 | TRBV6-5
TGTGCCAGCAGCCCAGGACAGGGGACAGATACGCAGTATTTT | CASSPGQGTDTQYF | NA | TRBD1 | TRBJ2-3 | TRBV7-9
TGTGCCAGCAGTTACTACCTGGGACAGGGGTTATCTGAAGCTTTCTTT | CASSYYLGQGLSEAFF | once | TRBD1 | TRBJ1-1 | TRBV6-5
TGTGCCAGCAGTGACGGGAGAGCCACCTACGAGCAGTACTTC | CASSDGRATYEQYF | NA | NA | TRBJ2-7 | TRBV6-1
TGTGCCAGCAGCCAGGTTGGTCACAACCGGTGGGGCCAGTACTTC | CASSQVGHNRWGQYF | NA | NA | TRBJ2-4 | TRBV11-2
TGTGCCAGTAGTATATTGCTCGCGGGGGAGGATGAAAAACTGTTTTTT | CASSILLAGEDEKLFF | NA | NA | TRBJ1-4 | TRBV19
TGTGCCAGCAGCGAGGGTCCTGAAGCTTTCTTT | CASSEGPEAFF | NA | NA | TRBJ1-1 | TRBV27
TGCGCCAGCAGCCAAGCTAACGAGGGCGGCAGGGGCTCTGGAAACACCATATATTTT | CASSQANEGGRGSGNTIYF | NA | NA | TRBJ1-3 | TRBV4-1
TGTGCCAGCAGCATGGGAGACGGCTACAATGAGCAGTTCTTC | CASSMGDGYNEQFF | NA | NA | TRBJ2-1 | TRBV7-6
TGCGCCAGCAGCTTGGATCCCGGGGGGACGACTGAAGCTTTCTTT | CASSLDPGGTTEAFF | NA | NA | TRBJ1-1 | TRBV5-1
TGTGCCAGCAGACCACTCGGGACAGAAAAAACTGAAGCTTTCTTT | CASRPLGTEKTEAFF | NA | TRBD1 | TRBJ1-1 | TRBV6-5
TGCGCCAGCAGCCAAGCAGGGGTGGAAGAGACCCAGTACTTC | CASSQAGVEETQYF | NA | NA | TRBJ2-5 | TRBV5-1
TGTGCCATCGCGACGGGGGGGGGCCTAACTGAAGCTTTCTTT | CAIATGGGLTEAFF | NA | NA | TRBJ1-1 | TRBV10-3
TGCGCCAGCAGCTCCGGGACAGTTCGAACCAATTCACCCCTCCACTTT | CASSSGTVRTNSPLHF | NA | TRBD1 | TRBJ1-6 | TRBV4-1
TGTGCCAGCTCACGGGGACTACGTAGTAACCAAGAGACCCAGTACTTC | CASSRGLRSNQETQYF | NA | TRBD2 | TRBJ2-5 | TRBV18
TGTGCCAGCGGAGAAAGCTACTACGAGCAGTACTTC | CASGESYYEQYF | once | NA | TRBJ2-7 | TRBV2
TGTGCCAGCAGTCTCCTTACCGGGGAGCTGTTTTTT | CASSLLTGELFF | few | NA | TRBJ2-2 | TRBV6-5
TGTGCCGGCGGACAGGGTCCTGAGTCCTACAATGAGCAGTTCTTC | CAGGQGPESYNEQFF | NA | TRBD1 | TRBJ2-1 | TRBV27
TGTGCCAGCAGCTTTAAGACTAGCGGGGGGGTGGAGACCCAGTACTTC | CASSFKTSGGVETQYF | NA | TRBD2 | TRBJ2-5 | TRBV7-6
TGCGCCAGCAGTGCTTCACAGGGCACCGGGGAGCTGTTTTTT | CASSASQGTGELFF | once | NA | TRBJ2-2 | TRBV10-2
TGTGCCAGCAGTTCCATATCGGGTGGCTACACCTTC | CASSSISGGYTF | NA | NA | TRBJ1-2 | TRBV28
TGTGCCAGCACTCCGGGAGGGGTAACAGATACGCAGTATTTT | CASTPGGVTDTQYF | few | TRBD2 | TRBJ2-3 | TRBV28
TGTGCCAGCAGCCAGGGACAGGGGGTCTCCTACGAGCAGTACTTC | CASSQGQGVSYEQYF | few | TRBD1 | TRBJ2-7 | TRBV7-9
TGTGCCAGCAGCCCTGGGGACAGCAATGAGCAGTTCTTC | CASSPGDSNEQFF | NA | TRBD1 | TRBJ2-1 | TRBV9
TGTGCCAGCACCGGGACACCCTCCTACGAGCAGTACTTC | CASTGTPSYEQYF | NA | NA | TRBJ2-7 | TRBV28
TGTGCCAGCAGCTTCTCTCGGACAGGGAGCACCGGGGAGCTGTTTTTT | CASSFSRTGSTGELFF | NA | TRBD1 | TRBJ2-2 | TRBV7-3
TGTGCCAGCAGCGCTAGCCCCACCGGACAGGGATACAATGAGCAGTTCTTC | CASSASPTGQGYNEQFF | NA | TRBD1 | TRBJ2-1 | TRBV11-2
TGTGCCAGAAGACCCCTAGGATCCTACGAGCAGTACTTC | CARRPLGSYEQYF | NA | NA | TRBJ2-7 | TRBV5-3
TGCGCCAGCAGCTTACGGCTTATCGGGACTAGCAGAAGGAATGAGCAGTTCTTC | CASSLRLIGTSRRNEQFF | NA | TRBD2 | TRBJ2-1 | TRBV5-1
TGTGCCAGTAGGGGAGAAATCAATCAGCCCCAGCATTTT | CASRGEINQPQHF | NA | NA | TRBJ1-5 | TRBV19
TGCGCCAGCGGGGAGGCGGGCGATGAGCAGTTCTTC | CASGEAGDEQFF | NA | NA | TRBJ2-1 | TRBV10-1
TGTGCCAGTAGTGTGGCACCTGATACGCAGTATTTT | CASSVAPDTQYF | NA | NA | TRBJ2-3 | TRBV19
TGCGCCAGCGGGACAGAACTTCACAATGAGCAGTTCTTC | CASGTELHNEQFF | NA | TRBD1 | TRBJ2-1 | TRBV10-2
TGTGCCAGCAGTTATTGGAGAAGCTCCTATAATTCACCCCTCCACTTT | CASSYWRSSYNSPLHF | once | NA | TRBJ1-6 | TRBV6-5